The source of this TCR beta chain is a study of cytotoxic CD8 clonotypes in ibrutinib-treated CLL. Here immunoSEQ multiplex PCR was the method, and the copy in TCRdb shows in-frame clones only, minus some. The table shows 250,000 to 350,000 clones, with about 72% occurring only once. Frozen PBMC stocks contributed 2 to 2.5 micrograms of genomic DNA to the TCR beta libraries. General study results and limits: Baseline clonality exceeded age-matched healthy donors and tracked circulating CD8+ T-cell counts. Contraction or stability on treatment characterized the public clonotypes, which were uncommon.

CDR1 is SEHNR, CDR2 FQNEAQ, per germline (reference sequence). Trimming pared 3 bases from V and 1 base from J, leaving 6 bases between. CDR3 length: 13 amino acids. Details on this clone: Its cognate antigen is unknown.

The sample here was PBMCs, taken at disease progression, from a patient treated with ibrutinib. This sequence originates from a human donor with chronic lymphocytic leukemia. The chain recombines TRBV7-9 with TRBJ1-1; no definite D call. CDR3 region: CASSFRQNTEAFF. The CDR3 bases are TGTGCCAGCAGCTTTCGGCAGAACACTGAAGCTTTCTTT.